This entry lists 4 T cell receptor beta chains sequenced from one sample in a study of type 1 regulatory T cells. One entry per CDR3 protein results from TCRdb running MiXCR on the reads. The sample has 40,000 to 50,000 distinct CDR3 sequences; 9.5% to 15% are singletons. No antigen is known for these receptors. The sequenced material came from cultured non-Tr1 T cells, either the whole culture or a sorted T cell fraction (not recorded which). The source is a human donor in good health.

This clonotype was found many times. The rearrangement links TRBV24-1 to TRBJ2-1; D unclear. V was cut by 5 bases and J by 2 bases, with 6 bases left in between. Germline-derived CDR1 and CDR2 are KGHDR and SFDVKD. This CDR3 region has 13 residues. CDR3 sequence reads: CATSGVAYNEQFF. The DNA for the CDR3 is TGTGCCACCAGTGGTGTAGCCTACAATGAGCAGTTCTTC.

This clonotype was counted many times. The CDR3 nucleotides are TGCGCCAGCAGCTTGGTGGACGGAGCCTACGAGCAGTACTTC. This encodes CASSLVDGAYEQYF. The chain recombines TRBV5-1 with TRBJ2-7, with D uncertain. The CDR3 has 14 amino acids. V shed 0 bases and J shed 2 bases, with 9 bases lying between them. Per germline, CDR1 SGHRS and CDR2 YFSETQ.

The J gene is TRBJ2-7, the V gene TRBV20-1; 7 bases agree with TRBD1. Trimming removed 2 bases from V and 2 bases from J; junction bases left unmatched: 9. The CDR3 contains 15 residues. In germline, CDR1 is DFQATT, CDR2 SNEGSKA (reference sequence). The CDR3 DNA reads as TGCAGTGCTAGACCCCCGACAGGGCTCGCCTACGAGCAGTACTTC. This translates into CSARPPTGLAYEQYF.

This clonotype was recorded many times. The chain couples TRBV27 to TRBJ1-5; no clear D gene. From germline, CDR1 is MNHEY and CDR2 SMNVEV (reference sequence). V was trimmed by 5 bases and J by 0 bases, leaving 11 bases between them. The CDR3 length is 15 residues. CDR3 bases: TGTGCCAGCAGTCTGCGTCGGGGTAGCAATCAGCCCCAGCATTTT. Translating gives CASSLRRGSNQPQHF.